This T cell receptor (beta chain) was sequenced in a study of T cells in Graves' hyperthyroidism and ophthalmopathy. This CDR3 is built from 15 residues. Trimming left V 4 bases short and J 5 bases short, with 17 bases between. Germline V CDR1 and CDR2: MDHEN, SYDVKM. Patients were excluded for uncontrolled infection, other autoimmune disease, pregnancy or lactation. The TCR beta CDR3 regions underwent amplification using RNA transcripts as the source. A first-round RT-PCR of the TCR CDR3 used the HTBI primer set. TCRdb recomputed calls from the multiplex PCR reads with MiXCR, one row per CDR3 protein. Of hundreds of thousands of distinct CDR3 sequences in the sample, roughly 20% were seen once.

The receptor comes from a man aged 25-45 years with Graves' ophthalmopathy. Sequenced material: blood. The J gene is TRBJ2-5, the V gene TRBV28, with a weak D call TRBD2 (5 bases). The CDR3 is CASSSWTGMGETQYF. The CDR3 nucleotides are TGTGCCAGCAGTTCCTGGACTGGGATGGGGGAGACCCAGTACTTC.